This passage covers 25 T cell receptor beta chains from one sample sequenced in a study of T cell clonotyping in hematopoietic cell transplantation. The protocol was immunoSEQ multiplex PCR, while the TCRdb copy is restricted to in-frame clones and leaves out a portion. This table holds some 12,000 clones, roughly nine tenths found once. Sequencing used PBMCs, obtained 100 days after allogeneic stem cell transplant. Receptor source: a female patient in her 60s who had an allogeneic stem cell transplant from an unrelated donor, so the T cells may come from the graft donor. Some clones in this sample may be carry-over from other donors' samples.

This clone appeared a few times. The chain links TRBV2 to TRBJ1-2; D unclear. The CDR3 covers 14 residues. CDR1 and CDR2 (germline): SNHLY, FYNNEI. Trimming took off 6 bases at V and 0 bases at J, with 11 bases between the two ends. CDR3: CASRRAPTNYGYTF. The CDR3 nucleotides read TGTGCCAGCAGAAGGGCCCCTACTAACTATGGCTACACCTTC.

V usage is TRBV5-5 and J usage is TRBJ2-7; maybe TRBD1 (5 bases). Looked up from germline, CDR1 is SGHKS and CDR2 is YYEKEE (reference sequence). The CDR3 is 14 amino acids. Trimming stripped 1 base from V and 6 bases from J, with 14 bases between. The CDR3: CASSLSSGLGEQYF. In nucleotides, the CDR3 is TGTGCCAGCAGCTTGTCCTCAGGGCTGGGCGAGCAGTACTTC.

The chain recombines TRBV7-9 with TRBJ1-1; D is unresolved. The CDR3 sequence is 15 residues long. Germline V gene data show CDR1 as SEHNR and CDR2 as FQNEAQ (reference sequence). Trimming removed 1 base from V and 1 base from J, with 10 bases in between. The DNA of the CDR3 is TGTGCCAGCAGCTTAGTACCGAGAGAGAACACTGAAGCTTTCTTT. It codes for CASSLVPRENTEAFF.

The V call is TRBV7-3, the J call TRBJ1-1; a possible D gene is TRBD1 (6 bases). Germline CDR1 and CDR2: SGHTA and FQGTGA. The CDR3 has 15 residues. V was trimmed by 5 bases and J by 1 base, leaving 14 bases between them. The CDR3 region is CASSADGQPNTEAFF. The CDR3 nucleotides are TGTGCCAGCAGCGCCGACGGACAGCCGAACACTGAAGCTTTCTTT.

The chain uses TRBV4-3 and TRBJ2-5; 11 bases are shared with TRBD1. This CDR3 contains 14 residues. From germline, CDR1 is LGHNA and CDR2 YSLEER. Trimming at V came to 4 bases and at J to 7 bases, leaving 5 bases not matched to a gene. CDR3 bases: TGCGCCAGCAGCCCGTCGGGGACAGGGGGGACCCAGTACTTC. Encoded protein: CASSPSGTGGTQYF.

The CDR3 protein is CASSQPRGQGDGYTF. For the CDR3, the DNA is TGCGCCAGCAGCCAACCACGGGGACAGGGGGATGGCTACACCTTC. The rearrangement links TRBV4-1 to TRBJ1-2; 11 positions match TRBD1. In germline, CDR1 is MGHRA, CDR2 YSYEKL. The length of the CDR3 is 15 residues. V lost 2 bases and J lost 6; bases outside the gene matches: 5.

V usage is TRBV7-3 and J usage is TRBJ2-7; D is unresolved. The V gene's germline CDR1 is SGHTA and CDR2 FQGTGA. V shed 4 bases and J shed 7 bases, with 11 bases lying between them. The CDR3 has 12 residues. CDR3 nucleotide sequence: TGTGCCAGCAGCTCCCCAGGTAGGGAGCAGTACTTC. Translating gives CASSSPGREQYF.

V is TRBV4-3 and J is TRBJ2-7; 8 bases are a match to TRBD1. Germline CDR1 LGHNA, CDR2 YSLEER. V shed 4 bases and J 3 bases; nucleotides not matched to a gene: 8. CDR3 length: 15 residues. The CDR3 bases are TGCGCCAGCAGCCCGGACAGGGCTGCGGGCTACGAGCAGTACTTC. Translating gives CASSPDRAAGYEQYF.

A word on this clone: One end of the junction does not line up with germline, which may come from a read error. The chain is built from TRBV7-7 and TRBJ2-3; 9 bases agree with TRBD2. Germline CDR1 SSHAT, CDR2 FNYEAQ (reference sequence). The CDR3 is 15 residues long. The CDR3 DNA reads TGTGCTAGCAGCTCCGGGACTAGCCATTTGGATACGCAGTATTTT. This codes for CASSSGTSHLDTQYF.

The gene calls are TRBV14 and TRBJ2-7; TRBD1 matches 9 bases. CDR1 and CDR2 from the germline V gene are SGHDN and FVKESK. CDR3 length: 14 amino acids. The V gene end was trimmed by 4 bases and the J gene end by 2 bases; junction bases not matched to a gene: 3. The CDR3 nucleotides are TGTGCCAGCAGCCCCCGGACAGGGGCCTACGAGCAGTACTTC. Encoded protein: CASSPRTGAYEQYF.

In DNA, the CDR3 is TGTGCCAGCTCACAGGGAGGCTACGAGCAGTACTTC. Amino acid sequence: CASSQGGYEQYF. The rearrangement joins TRBV18 to TRBJ2-7; maybe TRBD2 (6 bases). With 4 bases removed from V and 3 bases from J, the gap between germline ends came to 7 bases. The CDR3 is 12 residues long. From germline, CDR1 is KGHSH and CDR2 LQKENI. The full variable domain, rest sourced from reference TRBV18 and TRBJ2-7, is NAGVMQNPRHLVRRRGQEARLRCSPMKGHSHVYWYRQLPEEGLKFMVYLQKENIIDESGMPKERFSAEFPKEGPSILRIQQVVRGDSAAYFCASSQGGYEQYFGPGTRLTVT.

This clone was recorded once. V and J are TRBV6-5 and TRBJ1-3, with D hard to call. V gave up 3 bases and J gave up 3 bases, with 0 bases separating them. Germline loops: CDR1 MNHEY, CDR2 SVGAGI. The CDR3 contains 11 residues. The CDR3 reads CASSYGNTIYF. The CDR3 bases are TGTGCCAGCAGTTATGGAAACACCATATATTTT.

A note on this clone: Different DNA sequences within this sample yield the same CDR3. CDR3 amino acids: CASRPGQTYEQYF. The CDR3 DNA sequence: TGTGCCAGCAGACCCGGACAGACCTACGAGCAGTACTTC. The chain joins TRBV28 to TRBJ2-7; tentatively, D is TRBD1 (6 bases). V gave up 6 bases and J gave up 2 bases, with 11 bases separating them. Germline-derived CDR1 and CDR2 are MDHEN and SYDVKM. This CDR3 is 13 amino acids long.

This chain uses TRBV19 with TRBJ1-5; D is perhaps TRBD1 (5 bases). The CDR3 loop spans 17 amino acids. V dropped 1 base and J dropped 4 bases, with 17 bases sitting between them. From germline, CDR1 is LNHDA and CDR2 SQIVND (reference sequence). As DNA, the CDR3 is TGTGCCAGTAGTATAGGATATCGGGGGACCGGGAATCAGCCCCAGCATTTT. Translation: CASSIGYRGTGNQPQHF. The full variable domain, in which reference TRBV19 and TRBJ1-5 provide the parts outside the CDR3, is DGGITQSPKYLFRKEGQNVTLSCEQNLNHDAMYWYRQDPGQGLRLIYYSQIVNDFQKGDIAEGYSVSREKKESFPLTVTSAQKNPTAFYLCASSIGYRGTGNQPQHFGDGTRLSIL.

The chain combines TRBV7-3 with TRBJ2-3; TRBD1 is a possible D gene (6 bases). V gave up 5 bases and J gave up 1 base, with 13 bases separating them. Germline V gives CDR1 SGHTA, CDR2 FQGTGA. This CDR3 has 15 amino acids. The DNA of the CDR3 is TGTGCCAGCAGCCCTATCGGACAGCGCACAGATACGCAGTATTTT. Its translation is CASSPIGQRTDTQYF.

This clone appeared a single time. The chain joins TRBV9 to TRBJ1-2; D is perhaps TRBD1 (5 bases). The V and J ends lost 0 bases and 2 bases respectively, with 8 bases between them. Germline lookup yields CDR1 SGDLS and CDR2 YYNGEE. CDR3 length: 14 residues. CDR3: CASSVEAGNYGYTF. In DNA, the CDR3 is TGTGCCAGCAGCGTAGAGGCAGGGAACTATGGCTACACCTTC.

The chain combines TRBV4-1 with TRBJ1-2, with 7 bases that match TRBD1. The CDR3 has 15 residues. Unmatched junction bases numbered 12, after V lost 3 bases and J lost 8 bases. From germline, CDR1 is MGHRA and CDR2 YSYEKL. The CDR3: CASSHPYRDRGGYTF. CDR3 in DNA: TGCGCCAGCAGCCACCCCTACCGGGACAGAGGAGGCTACACCTTC.

The DNA for the CDR3 is TGTGCCAGCAGTTCCAGCAGGGCAGGGGAGACCTACAATGAGCAGTTCTTC. Its translation: CASSSSRAGETYNEQFF. The J gene is TRBJ2-1, the V gene TRBV28; D is possibly TRBD1 (6 bases). Germline V gives CDR1 MDHEN, CDR2 SYDVKM. The CDR3 sequence is 17 residues long. Trimming took off 4 bases at V and 2 bases at J, with 18 bases between the two ends.

DNA of the CDR3: TGTGCCAGCAGCTTCGATTTGGGCCAGCCCCAGCATTTT. Residues: CASSFDLGQPQHF. The V call is TRBV7-6, the J call TRBJ1-5, with D unclear. The CDR3 covers 13 residues. Trimming stripped 3 bases from V and 7 bases from J, with 10 bases between. Germline V gene lookup returns CDR1 SGHVS and CDR2 FNYEAQ. Drawing the rest from reference TRBV7-6 and TRBJ1-5, the complete variable domain is GAGVSQSPRYKVTKRGQDVALRCDPISGHVSLYWYRQALGQGPEFLTYFNYEAQQDKSGLPNDRFSAERPEGSISTLTIQRTEQRDSAMYRCASSFDLGQPQHFGDGTRLSIL.

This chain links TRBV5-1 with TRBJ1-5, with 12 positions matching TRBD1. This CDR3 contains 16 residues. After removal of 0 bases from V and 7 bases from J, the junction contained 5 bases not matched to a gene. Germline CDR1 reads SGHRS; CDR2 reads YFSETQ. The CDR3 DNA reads TGCGCCAGCAGCTTGGGGGGACAGGGGGCAGGACAGCCCCAGCATTTT. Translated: CASSLGGQGAGQPQHF.

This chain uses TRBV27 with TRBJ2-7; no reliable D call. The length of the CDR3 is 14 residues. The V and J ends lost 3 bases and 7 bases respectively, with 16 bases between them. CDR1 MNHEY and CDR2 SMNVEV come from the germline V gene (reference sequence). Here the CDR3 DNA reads TGTGCCAGCAGTTTCGGAGCAGGAGTTAGGGAGCAGTACTTC. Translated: CASSFGAGVREQYF.

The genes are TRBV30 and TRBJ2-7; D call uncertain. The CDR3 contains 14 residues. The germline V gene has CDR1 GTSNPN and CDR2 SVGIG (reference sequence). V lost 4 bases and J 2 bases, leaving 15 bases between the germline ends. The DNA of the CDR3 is TGTGCCTGGAATTACCCTGGCCTCACCTACGAGCAGTACTTC. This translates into CAWNYPGLTYEQYF.

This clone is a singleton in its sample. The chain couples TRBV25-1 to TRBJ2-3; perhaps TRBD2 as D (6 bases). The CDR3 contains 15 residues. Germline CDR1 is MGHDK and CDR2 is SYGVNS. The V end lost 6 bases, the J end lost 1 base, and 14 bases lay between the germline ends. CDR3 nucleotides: TGTGCCAGCAGAAAAACGGCTAGCGGCACAGATACGCAGTATTTT. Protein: CASRKTASGTDTQYF.

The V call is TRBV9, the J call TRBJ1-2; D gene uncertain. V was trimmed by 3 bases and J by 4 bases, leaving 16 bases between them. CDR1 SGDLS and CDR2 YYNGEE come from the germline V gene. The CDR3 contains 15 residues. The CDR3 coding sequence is TGTGCCAGCAGCGCTTTTGTAGGTGGCGGCTATGGCTACACCTTC. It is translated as CASSAFVGGGYGYTF.

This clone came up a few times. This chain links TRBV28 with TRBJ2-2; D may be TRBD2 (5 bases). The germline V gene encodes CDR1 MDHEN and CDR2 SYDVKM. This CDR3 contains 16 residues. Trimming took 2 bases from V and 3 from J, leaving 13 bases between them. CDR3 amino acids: CASSLTTSFHTGELFF. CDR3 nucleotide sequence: TGTGCCAGCAGTTTAACAACTAGTTTTCACACCGGGGAGCTGTTTTTT.